The sequence of this T cell receptor beta chain was determined in a study of shared clonotypes between healthy human individuals. Findings of the study overall: Only blood was sampled, and tissue TCR repertoires likely differ from blood ones. The study generally estimated greater richness for naive than memory subsets. When naive CD4 clonotypes were compared across a handful of donors, approximately 5% were shared.

Trimming removed 4 bases at V and 3 bases at J, with 10 bases between. Germline-derived CDR1 and CDR2 are MNHEY and SVGAGI. The CDR3 is 13 amino acids. Each subset's genomic DNA was shared equally among a number of immunoSEQ plates. Repertoires were generated with immunoSEQ multiplex PCR, while TCRdb's copy carries only in-frame clones and drops some. Here the sample spans some 1 million clones, 70% to 80% being singletons. Details on this clone: The antigen is undetermined. This specimen includes other DNA sequences encoding the same CDR3.

The rearrangement links TRBV6-5 to TRBJ2-7; D not certain. The clonotype was recovered from a man between 18 and 35 years old in good health. Sequenced input: memory CD4+ T cells sorted from blood. The subset is: CD45RA-negative fraction. The CDR3 DNA is TGTGCCAGCAGTTTGAGCCTAGGCTACGAGCAGTACTTC. Translation: CASSLSLGYEQYF.